The 21 T cell receptor beta chains below were found in one sample sequenced in a study of blood T cell repertoires in COVID-19. TCRdb's copy holds only in-frame clones and misses some; the assay was immunoSEQ multiplex PCR. The profile covers about 98,000 clones, with 84% appearing a single time and just under 10% taken by the ten largest. Sequences were obtained from peripheral blood. The receptor set was obtained from a man aged 35-49 years with active or convalescent COVID-19.

This chain joins TRBV5-1 and TRBJ2-2, with 8 bases matching TRBD2. The ends lost 2 bases at V and 4 bases at J; junction bases unmatched: 10. The CDR3 has 17 amino acids. CDR1 is SGHRS, CDR2 YFSETQ, per germline. The CDR3: CASSFDRGGSGTGELFF. The CDR3 DNA sequence: TGCGCCAGCAGCTTCGACCGGGGGGGCTCGGGCACCGGGGAGCTGTTTTTT.

The chain uses TRBV6-2 or TRBV6-3 and TRBJ1-4; a possible D gene is TRBD1 (6 bases). Trimming cost V 0 bases and J 4 bases, with 15 bases left between them. Looked up from germline, CDR1 is MNHEY and CDR2 is SVGEGT. The CDR3 length is 17 residues. For the CDR3, the DNA is TGTGCCAGCAGTTACTCGAGACGGGACAAGAGTAATGAAAAACTGTTTTTT. Translating gives CASSYSRRDKSNEKLFF.

The CDR3: CASSLTGTDYGYTF. CDR3 nucleotide sequence: TGCGCCAGCAGCTTAACAGGGACAGACTATGGCTACACCTTC. This chain links TRBV5-1 with TRBJ1-2; 7 bases line up with TRBD1. V was clipped by 2 bases and J by 3 bases; unmatched bases: 4. This CDR3 comprises 14 residues. CDR1 is SGHRS, CDR2 YFSETQ, per germline. The full variable domain, its missing parts supplied by reference TRBV5-1 and TRBJ1-2, is KAGVTQTPRYLIKTRGQQVTLSCSPISGHRSVSWYQQTPGQGLQFLFEYFSETQRNKGNFPGRFSGRQFSNSRSEMNVSTLELGDSALYLCASSLTGTDYGYTFGSGTRLTVV.

The chain links TRBV10-3 to TRBJ2-1; TRBD2 aligns across 10 bases. Germline-derived CDR1 and CDR2 are ENHRY and SYGVKD. V trimming: 5 bases; J trimming: 4 bases; junction bases outside the gene matches: 2. This CDR3 comprises 14 residues. The CDR3 reads CAISTSGAYNEQFF. For the CDR3, the DNA is TGTGCCATCAGTACTAGCGGGGCTTACAATGAGCAGTTCTTC.

This clone was counted once. The V and J genes are TRBV10-3 and TRBJ2-1, with 9 bases that match TRBD1. The V and J ends lost 6 bases and 10 bases, in that order; junction bases with no gene match: 10. Germline V gives CDR1 ENHRY, CDR2 SYGVKD. This CDR3 spans 14 amino acids. Here the CDR3 reads CAIRREGQGGEQFF. For the CDR3, the DNA is TGTGCCATCAGGCGAGAGGGACAGGGAGGCGAGCAGTTCTTC.

The chain uses TRBV24-1 and TRBJ1-5; perhaps TRBD1 as D (5 bases). Germline CDR1 reads KGHDR; CDR2 reads SFDVKD. The CDR3 totals 15 residues. V was cut by 3 bases and J by 2 bases, with 10 bases left in between. CDR3 protein: CATSDVGRGNQPQHF. CDR3 DNA: TGTGCCACCAGTGATGTCGGCAGGGGCAATCAGCCCCAGCATTTT.

This chain uses TRBV5-1 with TRBJ2-7, with a possible D match to TRBD2 (6 bases). The V gene's germline CDR1 is SGHRS and CDR2 YFSETQ. The CDR3 spans 16 residues. Trimming stripped 0 bases from V and 2 bases from J, with 15 bases between. CDR3 nucleotides: TGCGCCAGCAGCTTGGCCACGGCGGGACGGACCTACGAGCAGTACTTC. As protein: CASSLATAGRTYEQYF.

The chain recombines TRBV7-2 with TRBJ1-2; 7 positions match TRBD1. The V segment lost 4 bases and the J segment 12 bases; nucleotides outside the gene matches: 14. The CDR3 extends over 14 amino acids. Germline CDR1 and CDR2: SGHTA and FQGNSA. CDR3 DNA: TGTGCCAGCAGCTCTCGGGACAGTTCTTCCCTTAACACCTTC. Protein: CASSSRDSSSLNTF.

The chain combines TRBV28 with TRBJ2-4; TRBD1 matches at 9 bases. The CDR3 covers 18 residues. Per germline, CDR1 MDHEN and CDR2 SYDVKM. The trim removed 7 bases at V and 8 bases at J, leaving 21 bases unmatched. In DNA, the CDR3 is TGTGCCAGCATCCAGGGTGGCGGGACAGGGAGCTTGGGACACATTCAGTACTTC. The encoded protein is CASIQGGGTGSLGHIQYF.

This sequence joins TRBV5-6 and TRBJ2-7; 7 bases align to TRBD1. CDR1 and CDR2 from the germline V gene are SGHDT and YYEEEE. The CDR3 sequence is 14 residues long. J gave up 2 bases and V 2 bases, and 4 bases lay outside the gene matches. This chain's CDR3 is CASSLTGVPYEQYF. The DNA for the CDR3 is TGTGCCAGCAGCTTAACAGGGGTGCCCTACGAGCAGTACTTC. Full variable domain (remainder filled in from reference TRBV5-6 and TRBJ2-7): DAGVTQSPTHLIKTRGQQVTLRCSPKSGHDTVSWYQQALGQGPQFIFQYYEEEERQRGNFPDRFSGHQFPNYSSELNVNALLLGDSALYLCASSLTGVPYEQYFGPGTRLTVT.

The table lists this clone with a count of one. This rearrangement joins TRBV25-1 to TRBJ1-1; D is unclear. V was shortened by 4 bases and J by 5 bases, with 14 bases between the two germline ends. CDR1 is MGHDK and CDR2 is SYGVNS in the germline V gene. The length of the CDR3 is 14 residues. CDR3 sequence reads: CASSGLVYGTEAFF. CDR3 DNA: TGTGCCAGCAGTGGGTTGGTGTACGGGACTGAAGCTTTCTTT.

CDR3 sequence (DNA): TGTGCCAGCCCCCCCTATAGGACTAGTGCCCATGAGCAGTTCTTC. Protein sequence: CASPPYRTSAHEQFF. J is TRBJ2-1 and V is TRBV6-8; 7 bases are shared with TRBD2. There are 15 residues in the CDR3. Unmatched junction bases numbered 15, after V lost 8 bases and J lost 8 bases. CDR1 is MNHGY and CDR2 is SAAAGT in the germline V gene.

J is TRBJ2-7 and V is TRBV2; 7 bases line up with TRBD1. Germline CDR1 reads SNHLY; CDR2 reads FYNNEI. The CDR3 runs to 15 residues. Trimming took 8 bases from V and 0 from J; bases not matched to a gene: 10. The CDR3 sequence: CASLPKGTVSYEQYF. For the CDR3, the DNA is TGTGCCAGCCTCCCGAAGGGGACAGTCTCCTACGAGCAGTACTTC.

The V and J genes are TRBV10-3 and TRBJ2-3; possibly TRBD1 for D (6 bases). Germline CDR1 and CDR2: ENHRY and SYGVKD. Between the trimmed V and J ends, which lost 3 bases and 1 base, there was a span of 8 bases. The CDR3 is 14 amino acids. The CDR3 coding sequence is TGTGCCATCAGTGATTCAGGGGGCACAGATACGCAGTATTTT. Translated, it gives CAISDSGGTDTQYF.

This clone was recorded a few times. The rearrangement links TRBV10-1 to TRBJ1-1; D is ambiguous. V shed 4 bases and J shed 0 bases, with 6 bases lying between them. Per the germline V gene, CDR1 is WNHNN and CDR2 is SYGVQD (reference sequence). The CDR3 runs 13 residues. CDR3 in amino acids: CASSAGLNTEAFF. CDR3 nucleotides: TGCGCCAGCAGTGCAGGCTTGAACACTGAAGCTTTCTTT.

The chain recombines TRBV27 with TRBJ1-1; possible D gene TRBD1, 6 bases. In germline, CDR1 is MNHEY, CDR2 SMNVEV (reference sequence). The germline V and J ends were trimmed by 2 bases and 7 bases, with 8 bases remaining between them. CDR3 length: 12 amino acids. CDR3 in DNA: TGTGCCAGCAGTTTACGCAGGGGTGAAGCTTTCTTT. It codes for CASSLRRGEAFF.

This chain uses TRBV6-6 with TRBJ1-1; D not certain. This CDR3 is built from 14 residues. The germline gives CDR1 MNHNY, CDR2 SVGAGI (reference sequence). V was clipped by 5 bases and J by 0 bases, with 10 bases between them. CDR3 nucleotide sequence: TGTGCCAGCAGTCCCTCGGGTTTGAACACTGAAGCTTTCTTT. Amino acids: CASSPSGLNTEAFF.

The chain is built from TRBV10-3 and TRBJ2-7, with TRBD2 matching over 14 bases. V lost 2 bases to trimming and J lost 0 bases; unmatched junction nucleotides: 6. The CDR3 consists of 18 residues. Germline CDR1 is ENHRY and CDR2 is SYGVKD. The CDR3 spells CAISEEGLAGASSYEQYF. The CDR3, as DNA: TGTGCCATCAGTGAGGAGGGACTAGCGGGGGCCAGCTCCTACGAGCAGTACTTC.

This clone was seen once. The chain combines TRBV18 with TRBJ1-2; 7 nucleotides agree with TRBD1. CDR1 is KGHSH and CDR2 is LQKENI in the germline V gene. This CDR3 comprises 17 residues. The trim removed 3 bases at V and 8 bases at J, leaving 18 bases unmatched. CDR3 DNA: TGTGCCAGCTCACCTCGTCCCCCGAGCGACAGGGTAGGGGGCTACACCTTC. This encodes CASSPRPPSDRVGGYTF. The variable domain in full, completed from reference TRBV18 and TRBJ1-2, reads NAGVMQNPRHLVRRRGQEARLRCSPMKGHSHVYWYRQLPEEGLKFMVYLQKENIIDESGMPKERFSAEFPKEGPSILRIQQVVRGDSAAYFCASSPRPPSDRVGGYTFGSGTRLTVV.

The chain couples TRBV4-3 to TRBJ1-6; 7 bases are shared with TRBD1. The germline CDR1 and CDR2 sequences are LGHNA and YSLEER. This CDR3 contains 16 residues. J was trimmed by 7 bases and V by 1 base; bases with no gene match: 7. DNA for the CDR3: TGCGCCAGCAGCCAAGTCGTGGCAGGGGGGAATTCACCCCTCCACTTT. Translated: CASSQVVAGGNSPLHF.

The chain uses TRBV2 and TRBJ1-5; D is unclear. The length of the CDR3 is 14 residues. CDR1 is SNHLY and CDR2 is FYNNEI in the germline V gene. The ends were cut back, 5 bases at V and 5 bases at J, with 13 bases in the middle. CDR3 in DNA: TGTGCCAGCAGTTCCTCTAAGAGGGATCAGCCCCAGCATTTT. Its translation: CASSSSKRDQPQHF.